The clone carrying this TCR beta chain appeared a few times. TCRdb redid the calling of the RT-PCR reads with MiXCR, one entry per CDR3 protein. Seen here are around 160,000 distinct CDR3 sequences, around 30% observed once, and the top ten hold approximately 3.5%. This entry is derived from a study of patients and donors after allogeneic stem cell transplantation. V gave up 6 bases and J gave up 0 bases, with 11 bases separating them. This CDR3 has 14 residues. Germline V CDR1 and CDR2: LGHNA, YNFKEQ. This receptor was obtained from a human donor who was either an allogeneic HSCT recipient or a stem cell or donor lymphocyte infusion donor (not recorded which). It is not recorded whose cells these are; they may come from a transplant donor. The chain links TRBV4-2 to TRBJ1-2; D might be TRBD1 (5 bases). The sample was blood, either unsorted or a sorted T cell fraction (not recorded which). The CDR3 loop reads CASRLDRANYGYTF. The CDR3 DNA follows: TGTGCCAGCAGGCTTGACAGAGCTAACTATGGCTACACCTTC.